A selection of T cell receptor beta chains follows, all from one sample in a study of metastatic and nonmetastatic thyroid tumors. TCRdb reanalyzed the PCR reads via MiXCR. The data contain approximately 14,000 clones, around 28% of them singletons. What was sequenced was tumor tissue. These receptors all stem from a male donor with papillary thyroid cancer or a benign thyroid nodule (not recorded which). Some clones in this sample may be carry-over from other donors' samples. Both conserved end residues are part of each CDR3. A D gene is named only where the DNA matches it firmly. Only part of the rows carry a size: once, few, many, or a class if the clone is expanded.

len	j_gene	v_gene	abundance	d_gene	CDR3nt	CDR3aa
16	TRBJ2-5	TRBV7-2	once	-	TGTGCCAGCAGCTTAGGAGGGGGCGCGGGATGGGAGACCCAGTACTTC	CASSLGGGAGWETQYF
13	TRBJ1-1	TRBV6-1	-	TRBD1	TGTGCCAGCAGTCTGAGACAGGGAACCGAAGCTTTCTTT	CASSLRQGTEAFF
13	TRBJ1-4	TRBV5-4	many	TRBD1	TGTGCCAGCAGCTCTGACAGGGGCGAAAAACTGTTTTTT	CASSSDRGEKLFF
16	TRBJ2-1	TRBV11-2	-	-	TGTGCCAGCAGCGATCCTCGGAATGGGTACCGTGATGAGCATTTCTTC	CASSDPRNGYRDEHFF
14	TRBJ2-7	TRBV19	-	TRBD1	TGTGCCAGTAGTATACGACAGGGTGCTAACGAGCAGTACTTC	CASSIRQGANEQYF
13	TRBJ2-7	TRBV12-3/TRBV12-4	few	-	TGTGCCAGCAGTCCCCGGACGGTTTACGAGCAGTACTTC	CASSPRTVYEQYF
16	TRBJ1-2	TRBV5-6	-	-	TGTGCCAGCAGCCCACGGGGGGGAGGAACTAACTATGGCTACACCTTC	CASSPRGGGTNYGYTF
14	TRBJ2-5	TRBV5-1	many	TRBD1	TGCGCCAGCAGCTTGGCAGGGGGCCAAGAGACCCAGTACTTC	CASSLAGGQETQYF
13	TRBJ2-1	TRBV7-3	once	-	TGTGCCAGCAGCTTAACTAGCGGACGCGAGCAGTTCTTC	CASSLTSGREQFF
14	TRBJ2-2	TRBV12-3/TRBV12-4	many	-	TGTGCCAGCAGTTTACAGGGGAGGACCGGGGAGCTGTTTTTT	CASSLQGRTGELFF
15	TRBJ2-7	TRBV6-1	-	TRBD1	TGTGCCAGCAGACCCCCCGGGACAGGAAAATACGAGCAGTACTTC	CASRPPGTGKYEQYF
14	TRBJ2-3	TRBV12-3/TRBV12-4	many	TRBD2	TGTGCCAGCGGGGAGACTAGCGTGACAGATACGCAGTATTTT	CASGETSVTDTQYF
15	TRBJ2-7	TRBV6-6	few	-	TGTGCCAGCAGTTACTTGCCTAGCAGGTCCTACGAGCAGTACTTC	CASSYLPSRSYEQYF
14	TRBJ2-7	TRBV2	few	-	TGTGCCAGCAGTGAATGGAGGGCTAGCGACGAGCAGTACTTC	CASSEWRASDEQYF
15	TRBJ2-2	TRBV6-5	many	-	TGTGCCAGCAGTTACTCGAGAGCAAACACCGGGGAGCTGTTTTTT	CASSYSRANTGELFF
16	TRBJ2-3	TRBV27	large	TRBD2	TGTGCCAGCACCGAAATACTAGCGGGAGAGTTAGATACGCAGTATTTT	CASTEILAGELDTQYF
15	TRBJ2-1	TRBV9	many	TRBD1	TGTGCCAGCAGCTTTTGGGCAGGGGGCCTGGATGAGCAGTTCTTC	CASSFWAGGLDEQFF
12	TRBJ1-2	TRBV29-1	many	-	TGCTGCGTTTTAAGGAGTAACTATGGCTACACCTTC	CCVLRSNYGYTF
14	TRBJ2-5	TRBV20-1	many	TRBD1	TGCAGTGCGGCCAAGGACAGGGTGCAAGAGACCCAGTACTTC	CSAAKDRVQETQYF
12	TRBJ1-1	TRBV30	many	-	TGTGCCTGGACGGTCGACCGGGGTGAAGCTTTCTTT	CAWTVDRGEAFF
13	TRBJ1-2	TRBV28	-	TRBD1	TGTGCCAGCAGTATTATACAGGGGACCGGCTACACCTTC	CASSIIQGTGYTF
13	TRBJ2-3	TRBV28	many	-	TGTGCCAGCAGGCGGGGCACGACAGATACGCAGTATTTT	CASRRGTTDTQYF
13	TRBJ1-2	TRBV20-1	many	-	TGCAGTGCTCGGAGGGAATTTAACTATGGCTACACCTTC	CSARREFNYGYTF
15	TRBJ2-3	TRBV5-1	medium-sized	TRBD1	TGCGCCAGCAGCGGAGGGACAGGGACAGCAGATACGCAGTATTTT	CASSGGTGTADTQYF
17	TRBJ2-2	TRBV10-3	-	TRBD2	TGTGCCCCTATGAAACTTAGCGGGGGAGTTAACGCCGGGGAGCTGTCTTTT	CAPMKLSGGVNAGELSF
13	TRBJ2-3	TRBV27	many	-	TGTGCCAGCAGTTTAGGATCCACAGATACGCAGTATTTT	CASSLGSTDTQYF
14	TRBJ2-7	TRBV11-3	once	-	TGTGCCAGCAGCTTCTCGGAAGGGGGATCGGAGCAGTACTTC	CASSFSEGGSEQYF